The 20 T cell receptor beta chains below were found in one sample sequenced in a study of spatial heterogeneity in lung cancer. TCRdb re-called the 5' RACE reads with MiXCR, one entry per CDR3 protein. Among roughly 4,400 distinct CDR3 sequences listed, 26% were seen once. Described time point: blood at routine non-recurrence follow-up after resection. The specimen comprised PBMCs, sampled at follow-up. The receptors derive from a male donor with early-stage non-small cell lung cancer.

This clonotype was seen only a few times. This chain uses TRBV15 with TRBJ1-5; D possibly corresponds to TRBD1 (5 bases). Germline CDR1 and CDR2: LNHNV and YYDKDF (reference sequence). V lost 0 bases and J lost 1, with 10 bases in between. The CDR3 extends over 16 amino acids. CDR3 residues: CATSRDPGVSNQPQHF. In DNA, the CDR3 is TGTGCCACCAGCAGAGATCCGGGGGTGAGCAATCAGCCCCAGCATTTT.

This clonotype is medium-sized within its sample. V is TRBV25-1 and J is TRBJ2-3, with 7 bases identical to TRBD2. Germline-derived CDR1 and CDR2 are MGHDK and SYGVNS. Trimming cost V 4 bases and J 5 bases; bases outside gene matches: 6. This CDR3 comprises 14 residues. CDR3 residues: CASSVSGAEDTQYF. The CDR3, as DNA: TGTGCCAGCAGTGTCAGCGGGGCCGAAGATACGCAGTATTTT. The whole variable domain, remainder taken from reference TRBV25-1 and TRBJ2-3, is EADIYQTPRYLVIGTGKKITLECSQTMGHDKMYWYQQDPGMELHLIHYSYGVNSTEKGDLSSESTVSRIRTEHFPLTLESARPSHTSQYLCASSVSGAEDTQYFGPGTRLTVL.

By proportion, this clonotype is medium-sized (0.01 to 0.1%). J is TRBJ2-3 and V is TRBV29-1, with D perhaps TRBD1 (5 bases). Germline CDR1 and CDR2: SQVTM and ANQGSEA. V was clipped by 8 bases and J by 3 bases, with 12 bases between them. The CDR3 totals 12 residues. CDR3 coding DNA: TGCAGCTCTGACTCAGGGACAGATACGCAGTATTTT. Amino acid sequence: CSSDSGTDTQYF.

The chain has TRBV20-1 and TRBJ2-5, with D possibly being TRBD2 (5 bases). V was shortened by 5 bases and J by 0 bases, with 7 bases between the two germline ends. The CDR3 covers 12 residues. Looked up from germline, CDR1 is DFQATT and CDR2 is SNEGSKA (reference sequence). This CDR3 is CSASGDQETQYF. The CDR3 nucleotides are TGCAGTGCTTCCGGGGACCAAGAGACCCAGTACTTC.

J is TRBJ2-7 and V is TRBV14, with D possibly being TRBD1 or TRBD2 (6 bases each). This CDR3 is built from 16 residues. CDR1 and CDR2 (germline): SGHDN, FVKESK. Between the trimmed V and J ends, which lost 0 bases and 0 bases, there was a span of 12 bases. The CDR3: CASSQDFGGSSYEQYF. CDR3 nucleotide sequence: TGTGCCAGCAGCCAAGATTTCGGGGGCAGCTCCTACGAGCAGTACTTC. The variable domain in full, completed from reference TRBV14 and TRBJ2-7, reads EAGVTQFPSHSVIEKGQTVTLRCDPISGHDNLYWYRRVMGKEIKFLLHFVKESKQDESGMPNNRFLAERTGGTYSTLKVQPAELEDSGVYFCASSQDFGGSSYEQYFGPGTRLTVT.

This clonotype counts as medium-sized. This CDR3 reads CASIHGRSEQFF. CDR3 sequence (DNA): TGTGCCAGCATTCATGGGAGGAGTGAGCAGTTCTTC. The rearrangement joins TRBV12-3 or TRBV12-4 to TRBJ2-1, with a tentative D call TRBD2 (6 bases). Trimming left V 7 bases short and J 9 bases short, with 13 bases between. The CDR3 sequence is 12 residues long.

This clonotype has only a few counts. The genes are TRBV11-1 and TRBJ2-3; TRBD1 is a possible D gene (5 bases). The CDR3 is 13 residues long. CDR1 is SGHAT and CDR2 is FQDESV in the germline V gene (reference sequence). Trimming cost V 5 bases and J 1 base, with 7 bases left between them. The CDR3 DNA is TGTGCCAGCAGCCTAGGGGGCACAGATACGCAGTATTTT. Its protein is CASSLGGTDTQYF.

This chain uses TRBV27 with TRBJ2-2, with a weak D call TRBD1 (5 bases). The V gene's germline CDR1 is MNHEY and CDR2 SMNVEV (reference sequence). This CDR3 is built from 19 residues. V was shortened by 5 bases and J by 5 bases, with 27 bases between the two germline ends. The CDR3 here is CASSPLEQKGNFWTGELFF. The CDR3, as DNA: TGTGCCAGCAGTCCCCTGGAACAGAAGGGGAATTTTTGGACCGGGGAGCTGTTTTTT.

V gene TRBV9 combines with J gene TRBJ2-5; D not certain. The CDR3 runs to 13 residues. V gave up 0 bases and J gave up 7 bases, with 10 bases separating them. Germline V gene sequence: CDR1 SGDLS, CDR2 YYNGEE. CDR3 in amino acids: CASSVESSGTQYF. In DNA, the CDR3 is TGTGCCAGCAGCGTAGAAAGCTCGGGGACCCAGTACTTC.

There are a few counts of this clonotype. The chain combines TRBV12-3 or TRBV12-4 with TRBJ1-1, with 10 positions matching TRBD1. The V and J ends lost 6 bases and 4 bases, in that order; junction bases with no gene match: 11. This CDR3 has 16 amino acids. The CDR3 spells CASSRWTGGSLTEAFF. The CDR3 nucleotides read TGTGCCAGCAGCCGATGGACAGGGGGTTCTCTCACTGAAGCTTTCTTT.

This clonotype appeared a few times. The chain links TRBV9 to TRBJ2-1; possible D gene TRBD1, 7 bases. Germline assignment: CDR1 SGDLS and CDR2 YYNGEE. This CDR3 is 16 amino acids long. Trimming stripped 5 bases from V and 0 bases from J, with 15 bases between. DNA for the CDR3: TGTGCCAGCAGGGAGCAGGGGGGATTCTCCTACAATGAGCAGTTCTTC. Residues: CASREQGGFSYNEQFF.

In this sample, this clonotype turned up a few times. This could be a read error, since a much larger clone is one nucleotide away. This chain joins TRBV27 and TRBJ1-1; D is uncertain. CDR1 and CDR2 (germline): MNHEY, SMNVEV (reference sequence). This CDR3 is built from 13 residues. The CDR3 nucleotides are TGTGTCAGCAAACGGAGGGAGGATACTGAAGCTTTCTTT. As protein: CVSKRREDTEAFF.

This clonotype came up a few times. This chain joins TRBV10-3 and TRBJ2-4, with TRBD2 matching 7 bases. This CDR3 is 12 amino acids long. The V gene's germline CDR1 is ENHRY and CDR2 SYGVKD. Unmatched junction bases numbered 6, after V lost 8 bases and J lost 8 bases. The CDR3 loop is CAIAGDGDIQYF. The CDR3 DNA sequence: TGTGCCATCGCGGGAGATGGGGACATTCAGTACTTC.

This chain joins TRBV6-6 and TRBJ2-5; TRBD2 matches at 14 bases. Trimming took 5 bases from V and 5 from J; bases not matched to a gene: 4. The CDR3 loop spans 15 amino acids. The germline V gene has CDR1 MNHNY and CDR2 SVGAGI (reference sequence). CDR3: CASSGLAGGPETQYF. In DNA form, the CDR3 reads TGTGCCAGCAGTGGACTAGCGGGGGGCCCTGAGACCCAGTACTTC.

This clonotype is medium-sized (0.01 to 0.1%) in the sample. The chain combines TRBV28 with TRBJ2-2; 13 nucleotides align to TRBD2. From germline, CDR1 is MDHEN and CDR2 SYDVKM. The length of the CDR3 is 17 residues. J was trimmed by 2 bases and V by 6 bases; bases with no gene match: 6. The DNA of the CDR3 is TGTGCCAGCAGCTCCCGGACTAGCGGGGGCAACACCGGGGAGCTGTTTTTT. It specifies CASSSRTSGGNTGELFF.

This clonotype has more than one count but fewer than ten. The rearrangement links TRBV29-1 to TRBJ1-1, with TRBD1 as a possible D gene (6 bases). V was pared by 4 bases and J by 4 bases, with 10 bases between. This CDR3 comprises 12 residues. CDR1 is SQVTM and CDR2 is ANQGSEA in the germline V gene. This CDR3 reads CSVGGAGTEAFF. Here the CDR3 DNA reads TGCAGCGTTGGGGGGGCCGGCACTGAAGCTTTCTTT.

This clonotype is medium-sized by share. The genes are TRBV7-8 and TRBJ2-7; TRBD2 might be the D (6 bases). There are 16 residues in the CDR3. Germline loops: CDR1 SGHVS, CDR2 FQNEAQ. The V and J ends lost 5 bases and 4 bases respectively, with 21 bases between them. The CDR3 protein is CASSPPLREKGYEQYF. The CDR3, as DNA: TGTGCCAGCAGCCCGCCACTTCGGGAGAAAGGGTACGAGCAGTACTTC.

The rearrangement uses TRBV11-3 and TRBJ2-7; no clear D. V was cut by 1 base and J by 2 bases, with 9 bases left in between. Germline assignment: CDR1 SGHNT and CDR2 YENEEA. The CDR3 has 14 residues. CDR3 sequence (DNA): TGTGCCAGCAGCTTAGGCTCAGGAACCTACGAGCAGTACTTC. It codes for CASSLGSGTYEQYF.

As DNA, the CDR3 is TGTGCCAGCTCACCAAGCGGGGACAGGGCTCAAGAGACCCAGTACTTC. It encodes CASSPSGDRAQETQYF. The gene calls are TRBV18 and TRBJ2-5, with 9 bases aligning to TRBD1. The CDR3 consists of 16 residues. The germline V gene encodes CDR1 KGHSH and CDR2 LQKENI. The J segment lost 2 bases and the V segment lost 2 bases, leaving 6 bases of the junction unmatched. Supplemented by reference TRBV18 and TRBJ2-5, the full variable domain reads NAGVMQNPRHLVRRRGQEARLRCSPMKGHSHVYWYRQLPEEGLKFMVYLQKENIIDESGMPKERFSAEFPKEGPSILRIQQVVRGDSAAYFCASSPSGDRAQETQYFGPGTRLLVL.

V gene TRBV6-1 combines with J gene TRBJ2-7; possible D gene TRBD2, 6 bases. Germline V gene sequence: CDR1 MNHNS, CDR2 SASEGT. The CDR3 runs to 13 residues. With 0 bases removed from V and 6 bases from J, the gap between germline ends came to 9 bases. This CDR3 reads CASSEAGSGEQYF. DNA for the CDR3: TGTGCCAGCAGTGAAGCGGGTAGCGGCGAGCAGTACTTC.